These 27 T cell receptor beta chains originate from one sample sequenced in a study of CD8 T cells in Susac syndrome. RNA, at about 0.45 to 1 ug, was reverse transcribed with random hexamers. Each CDR3 protein is one row after TCRdb ran MiXCR on the immunoSEQ multiplex PCR reads. The sample lists around 80,000 distinct CDR3 sequences, roughly 94% occurring once. The sequenced sample was CD8+ T cells from PBMCs. The receptors were gathered from a human donor with Susac syndrome.

J is TRBJ1-5 and V is TRBV4-3; no definite D call. The CDR3 length is 14 residues. Trimming cost V 4 bases and J 0 bases, with 7 bases left between them. Germline CDR1 reads LGHNA; CDR2 reads YSLEER. CDR3 amino acids: CASSPSLSNQPQHF. The DNA of the CDR3 is TGCGCCAGCAGCCCTTCACTTAGCAATCAGCCCCAGCATTTT.

This clonotype appeared once. This sequence joins TRBV28 and TRBJ2-6, with TRBD2 matching over 10 bases. This CDR3 comprises 17 residues. J was trimmed by 4 bases and V by 7 bases; bases with no gene match: 10. Germline CDR1 MDHEN, CDR2 SYDVKM. CDR3 DNA: TGTGCCAGCAAGGAGCGGGGGGGCCAAGAGGGGGCCAACGTCCTGACTTTC. Its translation is CASKERGGQEGANVLTF.

The chain employs TRBV12-3 or TRBV12-4 and TRBJ1-5, with unresolved D. V lost 1 base, J lost 0 bases, and 4 bases lay in between. The length of the CDR3 is 14 residues. This CDR3 reads CASSLDISNQPQHF. DNA of the CDR3: TGTGCCAGCAGTTTAGATATTAGCAATCAGCCCCAGCATTTT.

The gene calls are TRBV23-1 and TRBJ2-1; D uncertain. TRBV23-1 is given ORF status, its function remaining uncertain. The V gene lost 8 bases and the J gene lost 5 bases, with 16 bases spanning the gap. The CDR3 runs to 14 residues. CDR3 nucleotide sequence: TGCGCCAGCCGACGTCGTTCCACGAACAATGAGCAGTTCTTC. This translates into CASRRRSTNNEQFF.

The genes are TRBV28 and TRBJ1-1; 7 bases map to TRBD1. CDR3 length equals 16 residues. J lost 0 bases, V lost 7 bases, and 11 bases had no gene match. In germline, CDR1 is MDHEN, CDR2 SYDVKM. DNA of the CDR3: TGTGCCAGCACCAGAAACAGGGGAGGGTTGAACACTGAAGCTTTCTTT. Its translation: CASTRNRGGLNTEAFF.

The rearrangement uses TRBV20-1 and TRBJ2-1, with 9 bases fitting TRBD2. The CDR3 is 15 amino acids. The germline CDR1 and CDR2 sequences are DFQATT and SNEGSKA (reference sequence). After removal of 3 bases from V and 4 bases from J, the junction contained 7 bases not matched to a gene. CDR3 sequence (DNA): TGCAGTGCTAGGGGAGCGGGGGGTTTATACAATGAGCAGTTCTTC. It translates to CSARGAGGLYNEQFF.

V gene TRBV4-1 combines with J gene TRBJ2-3; 9 bases are a match to TRBD1. Trimming at V came to 2 bases and at J to 0 bases, leaving 6 bases not matched to a gene. The germline gives CDR1 MGHRA, CDR2 YSYEKL. The length of the CDR3 is 17 residues. The CDR3 DNA reads as TGCGCCAGCAGCCAACGCCGGACAGGGGCTAGCACAGATACGCAGTATTTT. Encoded protein: CASSQRRTGASTDTQYF.

In this sample, this clonotype turned up once. V and J are TRBV6-4 and TRBJ2-1; D uncertain. The CDR3 is 14 residues long. Trimming took off 0 bases at V and 8 bases at J, with 11 bases between the two ends. Germline CDR1 reads MRHNA; CDR2 reads SNTAGT. CDR3: CASSDSAVVHEQFF. CDR3 sequence (DNA): TGTGCCAGCAGTGACTCTGCCGTCGTGCATGAGCAGTTCTTC.

This clonotype was observed once. The CDR3 DNA follows: TGTGCCAGCTCTCCCGGGACAGGGAATGATATTCCTACAGATACGCAGTATTTT. Translated, it gives CASSPGTGNDIPTDTQYF. The rearrangement links TRBV7-9 to TRBJ2-3, with TRBD1 matching 9 bases. The V gene end was trimmed by 8 bases and the J gene end by 3 bases; junction bases not matched to a gene: 18. The CDR3 has 18 residues. Germline assignment: CDR1 SEHNR and CDR2 FQNEAQ (reference sequence). The full variable domain, completed using reference TRBV7-9 and TRBJ2-3, is DTGVSQNPRHKITKRGQNVTFRCDPISEHNRLYWYRQTLGQGPEFLTYFQNEAQLEKSRLLSDRFSAERPKGSFSTLEIQRTEQGDSAMYLCASSPGTGNDIPTDTQYFGPGTRLTVL.

The genes are TRBV19 and TRBJ2-1; D unclear. Trimming cost V 3 bases and J 4 bases, with 16 bases left between them. CDR3 size: 16 residues. The germline V gene encodes CDR1 LNHDA and CDR2 SQIVND (reference sequence). The CDR3 sequence: CASSMRGERLYNEQFF. In nucleotides, the CDR3 is TGTGCCAGTAGTATGAGAGGCGAACGATTATACAATGAGCAGTTCTTC.

The V and J genes are TRBV9 and TRBJ1-1; maybe TRBD1 (5 bases). CDR1 is SGDLS and CDR2 is YYNGEE in the germline V gene. V was shortened by 1 base and J by 1 base, with 8 bases between the two germline ends. The CDR3 loop spans 14 amino acids. The CDR3 nucleotides are TGTGCCAGCAGCGTATCCAGGGCGAACACTGAAGCTTTCTTT. It is translated as CASSVSRANTEAFF.

The chain has TRBV6-2 or TRBV6-3 and TRBJ1-1; weak D call: TRBD1 (6 bases). The V gene lost 6 bases and the J gene lost 4 bases, with 12 bases spanning the gap. CDR3 length equals 13 residues. The germline gives CDR1 MNHEY, CDR2 SVGEGT. The CDR3 is CASSPYRATEAFF. Written as DNA, the CDR3 is TGTGCCAGCAGCCCATACAGGGCCACTGAAGCTTTCTTT.

The chain carries TRBV20-1 and TRBJ2-1, with 7 nucleotides matching TRBD1. Germline values: CDR1 DFQATT, CDR2 SNEGSKA (reference sequence). Trimming cost V 5 bases and J 3 bases; bases outside gene matches: 4. The CDR3 extends over 13 amino acids. CDR3 sequence: CSAEDRSYNEQFF. For the CDR3, the DNA is TGCAGTGCTGAGGACAGGAGCTACAATGAGCAGTTCTTC.

V and J are TRBV7-9 and TRBJ2-7, with D possibly called TRBD1 or TRBD2 (5 bases each). The germline CDR1 and CDR2 sequences are SEHNR and FQNEAQ (reference sequence). Trimming took off 6 bases at V and 3 bases at J, with 15 bases between the two ends. The CDR3 has 14 residues. In nucleotides, the CDR3 is TGTGCCAGCAGTGGCCGGGACGGCCTCTACGAGCAGTACTTC. Its translation is CASSGRDGLYEQYF. Complete variable domain (other parts from reference TRBV7-9 and TRBJ2-7): DTGVSQNPRHKITKRGQNVTFRCDPISEHNRLYWYRQTLGQGPEFLTYFQNEAQLEKSRLLSDRFSAERPKGSFSTLEIQRTEQGDSAMYLCASSGRDGLYEQYFGPGTRLTVT.

V is TRBV27 and J is TRBJ1-5, with 8 bases that match TRBD1. CDR3 size: 14 residues. V shed 5 bases, J shed 7 bases, and the junction held 7 bases outside the gene matches. Per the germline V gene, CDR1 is MNHEY and CDR2 is SMNVEV (reference sequence). The chain's CDR3 is CASSPGQGGQPQHF. CDR3 bases: TGTGCCAGCAGTCCAGGACAGGGAGGACAGCCCCAGCATTTT.

The chain carries TRBV9 and TRBJ1-4, with no clear D. Trimming took off 4 bases at V and 0 bases at J, with 10 bases between the two ends. The length of the CDR3 is 15 residues. Germline CDR1 and CDR2: SGDLS and YYNGEE. The chain's CDR3 is CASSRAGATNEKLFF. The CDR3 nucleotides read TGTGCCAGCAGCAGGGCTGGCGCAACTAATGAAAAACTGTTTTTT.

The CDR3 DNA sequence: TGTGCCAGCAGCGGGGGACTAGCGGGGGGGAATGAGCAGTTCTTC. Residues: CASSGGLAGGNEQFF. The rearrangement uses TRBV9 and TRBJ2-1; 16 positions agree with TRBD2. CDR1 is SGDLS, CDR2 YYNGEE, per germline. Trimming at V came to 3 bases and at J to 7 bases, leaving 1 base not matched to a gene. The CDR3 runs to 15 residues.

The CDR3 here is CSARDAADYGYTF. CDR3 coding DNA: TGCAGTGCTAGAGATGCCGCGGACTATGGCTACACCTTC. This chain joins TRBV20-1 and TRBJ1-2; D is uncertain. Trimming removed 0 bases at V and 3 bases at J, with 8 bases between. Germline values: CDR1 DFQATT, CDR2 SNEGSKA (reference sequence). CDR3 length: 13 residues.

This chain connects TRBV7-6 to TRBJ1-1; D gene unclear. V gave up 5 bases and J gave up 5 bases, with 21 bases separating them. The CDR3 is 16 residues long. Germline lookup yields CDR1 SGHVS and CDR2 FNYEAQ. The CDR3 is CASSPPVQLLGTEAFF. For the CDR3, the DNA is TGTGCCAGCAGCCCACCCGTACAGCTGTTGGGGACTGAAGCTTTCTTT.

The CDR3, as DNA: TGTGCCAGCAGTCAAATTTCAAGGACAATCCACGAGCAGTACTTC. Translation: CASSQISRTIHEQYF. This sequence joins TRBV7-8 and TRBJ2-7, with D possibly being TRBD1 (5 bases). Trimming stripped 6 bases from V and 5 bases from J, with 20 bases between. Germline V CDR1 and CDR2: SGHVS, FQNEAQ. This CDR3 has 15 amino acids.

The chain is built from TRBV27 and TRBJ1-1; weak D call: TRBD1 (5 bases). CDR3 length equals 14 residues. Germline V CDR1 and CDR2: MNHEY, SMNVEV (reference sequence). The ends were cut back, 5 bases at V and 4 bases at J, with 14 bases in the middle. The CDR3 loop is CASSISGGLTEAFF. For the CDR3, the DNA is TGTGCCAGCAGTATAAGCGGGGGACTCACTGAAGCTTTCTTT.

This sequence joins TRBV20-1 and TRBJ2-5; tentative D call: TRBD2 (5 bases). The CDR3 runs to 14 residues. The germline CDR1 and CDR2 sequences are DFQATT and SNEGSKA (reference sequence). Trimming left V 1 base short and J 2 bases short, with 11 bases between. The CDR3 DNA reads as TGCAGTGCTAGAGCTTACGGGGATCAAGAGACCCAGTACTTC. The encoded protein is CSARAYGDQETQYF.

The chain combines TRBV10-3 with TRBJ2-5; D remains unclear. Germline V gene data show CDR1 as ENHRY and CDR2 as SYGVKD. V shed 0 bases and J shed 5 bases, with 4 bases lying between them. This CDR3 region has 12 residues. DNA of the CDR3: TGTGCCATCAGTGAGTCGAGGGAGACCCAGTACTTC. As protein: CAISESRETQYF.

This clonotype has only one observation. The chain joins TRBV12-3 or TRBV12-4 to TRBJ1-5, with a possible D match to TRBD1 (5 bases). Between the trimmed V and J ends, which lost 5 bases and 1 base, there was a span of 9 bases. The CDR3 consists of 14 residues. The CDR3 sequence is CASSRGGSNQPQHF. As DNA, the CDR3 is TGTGCCAGCAGTCGGGGGGGGAGCAATCAGCCCCAGCATTTT.

The CDR3 spells CASSRGILSNQPQHF. CDR3 nucleotide sequence: TGTGCCAGCAGCCGCGGGATTCTTAGCAATCAGCCCCAGCATTTT. The chain combines TRBV12-3 or TRBV12-4 with TRBJ1-5, with D hard to call. V dropped 6 bases and J dropped 0 bases, with 12 bases sitting between them. The CDR3 contains 15 residues.

V gene TRBV20-1 combines with J gene TRBJ2-1; D uncertain. V was cut by 6 bases and J by 4 bases, with 10 bases left in between. The CDR3 runs to 12 residues. The germline V gene encodes CDR1 DFQATT and CDR2 SNEGSKA (reference sequence). The CDR3 protein is CSAPGDYNEQFF. CDR3 DNA: TGCAGTGCGCCTGGTGATTACAATGAGCAGTTCTTC.

V and J are TRBV20-1 and TRBJ2-7, with 8 bases identical to TRBD1. CDR3 length: 13 residues. V lost 2 bases and J lost 4; bases outside the gene matches: 4. CDR1 and CDR2 (germline): DFQATT, SNEGSKA (reference sequence). The DNA of the CDR3 is TGCAGTGCTAGAAGCAGGGGGCGATACGAGCAGTACTTC. Its protein product is CSARSRGRYEQYF.